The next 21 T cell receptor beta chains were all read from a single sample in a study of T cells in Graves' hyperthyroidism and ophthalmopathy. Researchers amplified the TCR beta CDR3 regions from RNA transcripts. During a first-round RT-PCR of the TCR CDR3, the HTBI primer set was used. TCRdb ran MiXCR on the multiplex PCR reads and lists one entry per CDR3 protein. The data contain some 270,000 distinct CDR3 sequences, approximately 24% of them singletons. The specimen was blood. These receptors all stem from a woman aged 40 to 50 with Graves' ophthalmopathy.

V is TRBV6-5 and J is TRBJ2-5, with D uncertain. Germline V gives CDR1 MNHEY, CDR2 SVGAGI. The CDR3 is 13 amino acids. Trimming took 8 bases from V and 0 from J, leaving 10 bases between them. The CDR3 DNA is TGTGCCAGCTGTTTAGGCGACCAAGAGACCCAGTACTTC. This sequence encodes CASCLGDQETQYF.

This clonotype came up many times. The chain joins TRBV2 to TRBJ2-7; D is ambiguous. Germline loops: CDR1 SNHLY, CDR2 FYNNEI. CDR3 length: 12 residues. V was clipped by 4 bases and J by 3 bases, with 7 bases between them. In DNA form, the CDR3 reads TGTGCCAGCAGTGTTACCCTCTACGAGCAGTACTTC. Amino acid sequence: CASSVTLYEQYF.

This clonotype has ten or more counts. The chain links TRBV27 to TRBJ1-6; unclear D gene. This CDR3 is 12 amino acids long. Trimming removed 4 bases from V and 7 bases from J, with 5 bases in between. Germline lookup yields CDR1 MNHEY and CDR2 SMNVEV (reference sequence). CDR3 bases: TGTGCCAGCAGTTCGATCAATTCACCCCTCCACTTT. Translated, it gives CASSSINSPLHF.

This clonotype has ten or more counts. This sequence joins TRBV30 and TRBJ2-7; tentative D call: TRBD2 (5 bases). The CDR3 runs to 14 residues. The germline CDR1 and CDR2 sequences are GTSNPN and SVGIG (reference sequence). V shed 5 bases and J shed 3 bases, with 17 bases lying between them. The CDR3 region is CAWSKDRGLYEQYF. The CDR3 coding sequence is TGTGCCTGGTCGAAAGATAGAGGGCTCTACGAGCAGTACTTC.

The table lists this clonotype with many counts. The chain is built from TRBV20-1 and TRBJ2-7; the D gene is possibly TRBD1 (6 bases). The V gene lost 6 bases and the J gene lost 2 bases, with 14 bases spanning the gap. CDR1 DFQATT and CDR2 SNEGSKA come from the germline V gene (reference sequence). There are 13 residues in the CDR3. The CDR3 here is CSAPNRVTYEQYF. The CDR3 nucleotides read TGCAGTGCCCCTAACAGGGTTACCTACGAGCAGTACTTC.

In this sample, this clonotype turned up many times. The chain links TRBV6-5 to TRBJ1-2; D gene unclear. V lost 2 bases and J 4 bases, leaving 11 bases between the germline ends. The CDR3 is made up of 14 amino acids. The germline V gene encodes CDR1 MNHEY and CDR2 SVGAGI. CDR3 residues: CASSYRVKSYGYTF. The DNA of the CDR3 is TGTGCCAGCAGTTACAGGGTCAAAAGCTATGGCTACACCTTC.

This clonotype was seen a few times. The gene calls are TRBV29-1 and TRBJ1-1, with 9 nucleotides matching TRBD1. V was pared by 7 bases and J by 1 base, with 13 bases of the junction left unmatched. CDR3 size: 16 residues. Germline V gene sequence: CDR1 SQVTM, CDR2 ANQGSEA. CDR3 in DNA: TGCAGCGCCGTGGGGACAGGGCCAAAAGGGAACACTGAAGCTTTCTTT. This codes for CSAVGTGPKGNTEAFF.

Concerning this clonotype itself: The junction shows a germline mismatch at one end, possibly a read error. CDR3: CASSLGGSGTVLF. The CDR3 bases are TGTGCCAGCAGCTTAGGGGGTTCGGGGACGGTACTCTTC. The V gene is TRBV7-6, the J gene TRBJ2-7; D could derive from TRBD1 or TRBD2 (5 bases each). The CDR3 length is 13 residues. The germline CDR1 and CDR2 sequences are SGHVS and FNYEAQ.

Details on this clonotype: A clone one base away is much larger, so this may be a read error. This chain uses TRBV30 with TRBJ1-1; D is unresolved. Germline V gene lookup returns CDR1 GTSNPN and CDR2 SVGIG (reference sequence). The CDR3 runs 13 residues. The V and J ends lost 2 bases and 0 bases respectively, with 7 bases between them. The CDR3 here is CAWSPKMNTEAFF. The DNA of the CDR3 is TGTGCCTGGAGTCCGAAGATGAACACTGAAGCTTTCTTT.

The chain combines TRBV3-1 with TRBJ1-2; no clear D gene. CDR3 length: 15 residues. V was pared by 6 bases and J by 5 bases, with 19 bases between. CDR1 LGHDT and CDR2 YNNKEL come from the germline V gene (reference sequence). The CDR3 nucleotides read TGTGCCAGCAGTTCTCGGGTTTCCACAAATTATGGCTACACCTTC. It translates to CASSSRVSTNYGYTF.

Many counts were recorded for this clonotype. CDR3 in amino acids: CASSLMTGPEETQYF. DNA of the CDR3: TGTGCCAGCAGTTTAATGACAGGGCCAGAAGAGACCCAGTACTTC. The V gene is TRBV28, the J gene TRBJ2-5, with 7 nucleotides matching TRBD1. Per the germline V gene, CDR1 is MDHEN and CDR2 is SYDVKM. The CDR3 runs 15 residues. V lost 2 bases, J lost 3 bases, and 6 bases stayed unmatched.

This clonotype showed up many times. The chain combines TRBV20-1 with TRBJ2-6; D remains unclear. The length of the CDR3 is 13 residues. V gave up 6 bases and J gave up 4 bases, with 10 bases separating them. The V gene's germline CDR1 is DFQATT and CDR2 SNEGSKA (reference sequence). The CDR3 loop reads CSARKYGANVLTF. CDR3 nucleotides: TGCAGTGCCAGGAAGTACGGGGCCAACGTCCTGACTTTC.

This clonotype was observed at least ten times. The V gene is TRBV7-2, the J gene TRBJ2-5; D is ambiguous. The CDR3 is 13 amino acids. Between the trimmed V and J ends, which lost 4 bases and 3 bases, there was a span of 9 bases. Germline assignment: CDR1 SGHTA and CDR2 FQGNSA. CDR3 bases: TGTGCCAGCAGCTACGGGCCGGAAGAGACCCAGTACTTC. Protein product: CASSYGPEETQYF.

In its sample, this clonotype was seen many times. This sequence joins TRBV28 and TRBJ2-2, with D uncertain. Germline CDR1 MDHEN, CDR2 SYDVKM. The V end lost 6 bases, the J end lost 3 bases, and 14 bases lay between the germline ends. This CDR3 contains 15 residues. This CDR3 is CASSLARVYTGELFF. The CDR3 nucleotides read TGTGCCAGCAGCCTTGCGAGAGTTTACACCGGGGAGCTGTTTTTT.

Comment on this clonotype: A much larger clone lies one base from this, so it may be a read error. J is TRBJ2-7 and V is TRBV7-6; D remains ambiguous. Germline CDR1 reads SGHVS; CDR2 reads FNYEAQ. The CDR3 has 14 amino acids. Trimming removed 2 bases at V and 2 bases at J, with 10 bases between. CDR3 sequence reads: CASSLSQSTYEQYF. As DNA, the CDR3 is TGTGCCAGCAGCTTAAGTCAGTCGACCTACGAGCAGTACTTC. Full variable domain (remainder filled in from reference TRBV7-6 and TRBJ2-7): GAGVSQSPRYKVTKRGQDVALRCDPISGHVSLYWYRQALGQGPEFLTYFNYEAQQDKSGLPNDRFSAERPEGSISTLTIQRTEQRDSAMYRCASSLSQSTYEQYFGPGTRLTVT.

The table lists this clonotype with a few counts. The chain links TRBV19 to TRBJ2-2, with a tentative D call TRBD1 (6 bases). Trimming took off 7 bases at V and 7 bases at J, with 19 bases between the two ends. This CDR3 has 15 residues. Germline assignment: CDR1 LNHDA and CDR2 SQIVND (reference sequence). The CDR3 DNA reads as TGTGCCAGTACCCCAACAGGGAACCTTCACGGGGAGCTGTTTTTT. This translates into CASTPTGNLHGELFF.

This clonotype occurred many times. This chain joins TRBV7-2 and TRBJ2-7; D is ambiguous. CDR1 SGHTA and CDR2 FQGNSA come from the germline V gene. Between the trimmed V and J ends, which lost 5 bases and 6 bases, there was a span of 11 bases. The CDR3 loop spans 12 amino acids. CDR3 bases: TGTGCCAGCAGCCGACCTCCGAGCGAGCAGTACTTC. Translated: CASSRPPSEQYF.

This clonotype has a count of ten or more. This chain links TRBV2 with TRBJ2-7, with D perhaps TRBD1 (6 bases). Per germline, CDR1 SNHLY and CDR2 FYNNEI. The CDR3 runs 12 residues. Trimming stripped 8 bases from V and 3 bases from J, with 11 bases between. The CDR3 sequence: CASWRGGYEQYF. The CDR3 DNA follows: TGTGCCAGCTGGAGAGGGGGCTACGAGCAGTACTTC.

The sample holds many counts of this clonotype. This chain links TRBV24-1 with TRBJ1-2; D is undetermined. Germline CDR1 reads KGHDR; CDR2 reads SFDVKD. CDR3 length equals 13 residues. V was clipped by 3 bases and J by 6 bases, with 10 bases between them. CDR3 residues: CATSDSAADGYTF. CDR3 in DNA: TGTGCCACCAGTGATAGCGCCGCAGATGGCTACACCTTC.

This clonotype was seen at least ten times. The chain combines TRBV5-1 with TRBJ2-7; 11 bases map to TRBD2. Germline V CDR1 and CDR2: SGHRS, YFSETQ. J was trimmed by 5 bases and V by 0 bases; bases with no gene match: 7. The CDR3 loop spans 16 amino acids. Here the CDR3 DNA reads TGCGCCAGCAGCTTGGTACTAGCGGGAGTCGGCCACGAGCAGTACTTC. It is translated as CASSLVLAGVGHEQYF.

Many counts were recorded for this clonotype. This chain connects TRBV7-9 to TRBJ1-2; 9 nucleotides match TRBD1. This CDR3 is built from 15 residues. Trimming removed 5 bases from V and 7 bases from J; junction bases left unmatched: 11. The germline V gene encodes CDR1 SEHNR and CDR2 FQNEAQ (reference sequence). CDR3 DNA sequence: TGTGCCAGCAGCGGGCCGGGACAGGGTCTTCTTGGCTACACCTTC. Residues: CASSGPGQGLLGYTF. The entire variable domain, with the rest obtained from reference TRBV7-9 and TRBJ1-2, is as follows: DTGVSQNPRHKITKRGQNVTFRCDPISEHNRLYWYRQTLGQGPEFLTYFQNEAQLEKSRLLSDRFSAERPKGSFSTLEIQRTEQGDSAMYLCASSGPGQGLLGYTFGSGTRLTVV.